What follows describes a single TCR beta chain. Its antigen is still unknown. One base away there is no much larger clone; base qualities are not given. Separate from the roughly 700-subject first cohort, the validation cohort of 95 to 150 subjects was the group to which the donors belonged. This sample is drawn from a study of cytomegalovirus exposure and HLA in healthy donors (dated by TCRdb to the late 2010s). About the investigation overall: According to a later analysis, the 120 or so validation repertoires were produced on the same platform as the 666 repertoires of the first cohort. The study aimed to test whether signatures of past pathogen exposure could be identified by cataloging public T cell receptors. In addition to the first cohort of roughly 670 subjects, a separate validation cohort of 100 to 150 different subjects was used. To predict cytomegalovirus infection status, the study brought together high-throughput TCR immunosequencing, statistical association of individual TCRs with disease status, and machine learning.

Library preparation was by the immunoSEQ multiplex PCR assay. Per the source publication's procedure: To diagnose cytomegalovirus status from the catalog of TCR beta chain sequences, a statistical classification framework was built. Imported from immuneACCESS, the table was reduced by TCRdb to in-frame sequences with V and J called. These copies leave out some clones; in studies compared against another copy, an unresolved V gene accounts for under half, and the cause of the remainder is not known. V and J calls and clone size come straight from that table; D and trimming were deduced from the DNA. Across this sample there are approximately 180,000 clones, with about 83% seen only once. Of the sample, roughly 1.5% is held by the ten largest clones. CDR1 SGHVS and CDR2 FNYEAQ are derived from the germline V gene. CDR3 length: 13 amino acids, cysteine to phenylalanine. Of all the DNA, just the CDR3 is kept, 39 bases in frame from base 1. The germline V end is reduced by 3 bases and the J end by 8 bases; junction bases left unmatched: 5.

Overall results and qualifications from the work: The classifier was reported to diagnose cytomegalovirus status with high specificity and sensitivity in both the original and validation cohorts. Of the cluster scores, approximately 95% were above 0 in a later analysis, which found that TCRs clustered in the first cohort also tended to co-occur in the approximately 110 validation repertoires. All 130 or so repertoires were used to score co-occurrence in the validation cohort in a later analysis, because that analysis had no HLA typing for the cohort. A few of the identified cytomegalovirus-associated TCR beta chains were confirmed in vitro to be specific for cytomegalovirus antigens. In the study, 150 to 200 TCR beta chains were listed as associated with cytomegalovirus. The authors suggested that the approach could potentially be extended to other disease states and immunological phenotypes. Most TCR sequences were seen in very few donors, while some public TCRs were found in many individuals.

This chain is built from TRBV7-6 and TRBJ1-2; 8 bases in between match TRBD1. Sequenced: PBMCs. This receptor was taken from a woman in her twenties or thirties in good health and CMV-seronegative. At the DNA level, the sequence is TGTGCCAGCAGCTTTGACAGGGGAGGGGGCTACACCTTC. This codes for CASSFDRGGGYTF. Extended through the reference TRBV7-6 and TRBJ1-2 proteins, this CDR3 yields the full variable domain: GAGVSQSPRYKVTKRGQDVALRCDPISGHVSLYWYRQALGQGPEFLTYFNYEAQQDKSGLPNDRFSAERPEGSISTLTIQRTEQRDSAMYRCASSFDRGGGYTFGSGTRLTVV.